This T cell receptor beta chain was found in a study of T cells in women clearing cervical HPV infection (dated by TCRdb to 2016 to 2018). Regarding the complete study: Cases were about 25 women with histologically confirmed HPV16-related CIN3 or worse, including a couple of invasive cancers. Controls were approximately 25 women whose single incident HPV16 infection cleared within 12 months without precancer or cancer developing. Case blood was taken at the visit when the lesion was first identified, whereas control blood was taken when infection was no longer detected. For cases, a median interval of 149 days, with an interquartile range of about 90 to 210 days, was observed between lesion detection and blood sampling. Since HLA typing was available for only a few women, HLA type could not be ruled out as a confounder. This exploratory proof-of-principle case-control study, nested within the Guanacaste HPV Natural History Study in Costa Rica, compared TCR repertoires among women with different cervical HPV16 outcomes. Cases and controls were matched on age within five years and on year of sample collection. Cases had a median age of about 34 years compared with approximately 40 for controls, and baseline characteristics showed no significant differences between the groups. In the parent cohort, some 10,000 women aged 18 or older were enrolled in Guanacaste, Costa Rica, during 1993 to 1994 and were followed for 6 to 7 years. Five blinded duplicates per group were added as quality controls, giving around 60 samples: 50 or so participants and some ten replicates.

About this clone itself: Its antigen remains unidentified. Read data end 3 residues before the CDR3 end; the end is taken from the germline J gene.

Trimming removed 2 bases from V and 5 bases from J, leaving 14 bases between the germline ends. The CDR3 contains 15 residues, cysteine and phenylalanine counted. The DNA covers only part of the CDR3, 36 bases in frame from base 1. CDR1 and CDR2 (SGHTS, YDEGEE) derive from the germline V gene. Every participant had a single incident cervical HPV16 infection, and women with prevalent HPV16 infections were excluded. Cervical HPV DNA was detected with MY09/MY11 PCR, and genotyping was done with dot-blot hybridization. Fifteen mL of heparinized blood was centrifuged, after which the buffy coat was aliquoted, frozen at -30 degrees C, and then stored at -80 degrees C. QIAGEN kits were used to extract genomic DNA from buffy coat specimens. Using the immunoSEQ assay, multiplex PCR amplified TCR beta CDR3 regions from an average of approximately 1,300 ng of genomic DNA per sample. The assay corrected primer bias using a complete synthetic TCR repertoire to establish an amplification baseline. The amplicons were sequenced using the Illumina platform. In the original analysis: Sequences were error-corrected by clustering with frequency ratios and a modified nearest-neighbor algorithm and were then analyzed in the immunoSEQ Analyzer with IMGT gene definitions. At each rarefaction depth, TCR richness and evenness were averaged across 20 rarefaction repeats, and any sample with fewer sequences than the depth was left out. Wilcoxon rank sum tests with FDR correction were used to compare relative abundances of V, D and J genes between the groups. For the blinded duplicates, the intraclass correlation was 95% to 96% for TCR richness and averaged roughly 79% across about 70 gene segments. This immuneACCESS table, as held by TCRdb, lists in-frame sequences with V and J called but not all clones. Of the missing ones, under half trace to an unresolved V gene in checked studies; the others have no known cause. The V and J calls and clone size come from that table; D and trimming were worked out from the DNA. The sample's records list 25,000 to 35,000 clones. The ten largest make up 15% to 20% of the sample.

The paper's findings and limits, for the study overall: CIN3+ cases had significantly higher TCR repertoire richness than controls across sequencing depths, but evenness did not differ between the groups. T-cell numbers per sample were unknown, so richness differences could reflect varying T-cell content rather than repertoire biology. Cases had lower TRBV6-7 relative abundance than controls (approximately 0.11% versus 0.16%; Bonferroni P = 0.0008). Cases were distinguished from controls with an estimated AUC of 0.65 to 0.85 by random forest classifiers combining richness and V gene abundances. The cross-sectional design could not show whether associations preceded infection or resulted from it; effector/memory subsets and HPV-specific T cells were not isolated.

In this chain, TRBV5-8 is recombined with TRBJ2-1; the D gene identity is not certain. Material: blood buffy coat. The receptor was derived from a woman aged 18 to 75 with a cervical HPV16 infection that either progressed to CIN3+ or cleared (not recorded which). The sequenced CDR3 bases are TGTGCCAGCAGCTTCATTAGAGCTAGTAACAATGAG. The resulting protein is CASSFIRASNNE. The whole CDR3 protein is CASSFIRASNNEQFF.